This T cell receptor beta chain comes out of a study of T cells expressing NK-cell markers. Study observations and caveats: The CD3+CD56-NKG2C+ fraction of several donors was also led by these clonotypes.

CDR3 size: 13 residues. Germline CDR1 reads SQVTM; CDR2 reads ANQGSEA. About this clonotype: Its antigen is unidentified.

TCRdb re-called the 5' RACE reads; one entry per CDR3 protein, DNA not given. This sample's table reports about 160,000 distinct CDR3 sequences. The chain has TRBV29-1 and TRBJ1-1. This TCR derives from a woman between 18 and 70 years old in good health. The sample was blood T cells: a sorted CD56 or NKG2C T cell subset, CD4+ or CD8+ T cells, or bulk PBMC T cells (not recorded which). This CDR3 is CSAIGQANTEAFF.